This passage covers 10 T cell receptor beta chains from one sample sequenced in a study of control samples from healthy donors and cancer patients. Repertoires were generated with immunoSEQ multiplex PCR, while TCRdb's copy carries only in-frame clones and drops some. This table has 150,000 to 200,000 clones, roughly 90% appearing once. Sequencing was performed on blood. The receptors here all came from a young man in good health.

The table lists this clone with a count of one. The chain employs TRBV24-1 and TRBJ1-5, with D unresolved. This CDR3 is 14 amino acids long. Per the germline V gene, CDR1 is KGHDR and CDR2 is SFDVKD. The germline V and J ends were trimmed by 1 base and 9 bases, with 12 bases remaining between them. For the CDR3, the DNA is TGTGCCACCAGTGATTTTAACAGCCCGGGGCCCCAGCATTTT. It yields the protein CATSDFNSPGPQHF.

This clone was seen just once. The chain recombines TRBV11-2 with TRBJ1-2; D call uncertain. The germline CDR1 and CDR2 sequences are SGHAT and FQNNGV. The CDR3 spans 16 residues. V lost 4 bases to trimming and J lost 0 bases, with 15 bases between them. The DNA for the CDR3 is TGTGCCAGCAGCTCGGTCCGCGGGGTGGCTAACTATGGCTACACCTTC. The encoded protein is CASSSVRGVANYGYTF.

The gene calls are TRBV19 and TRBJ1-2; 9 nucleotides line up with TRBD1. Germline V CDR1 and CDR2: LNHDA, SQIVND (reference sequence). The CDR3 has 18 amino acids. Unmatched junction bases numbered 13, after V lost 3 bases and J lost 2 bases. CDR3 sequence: CASSILGTGKGKNYGYTF. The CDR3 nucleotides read TGTGCCAGTAGTATTCTGGGGACAGGGAAGGGAAAGAACTATGGCTACACCTTC.

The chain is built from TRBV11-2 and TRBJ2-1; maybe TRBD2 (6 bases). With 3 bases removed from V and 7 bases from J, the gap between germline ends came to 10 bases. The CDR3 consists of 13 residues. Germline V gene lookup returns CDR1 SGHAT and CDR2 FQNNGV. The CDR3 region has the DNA TGTGCCAGCAGCTTCACTAGCAGGAATGAGCAGTTCTTC. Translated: CASSFTSRNEQFF.

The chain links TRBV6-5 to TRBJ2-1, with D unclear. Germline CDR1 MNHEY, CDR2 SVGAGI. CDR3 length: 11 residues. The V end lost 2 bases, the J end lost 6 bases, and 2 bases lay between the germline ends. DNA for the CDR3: TGTGCCAGCAGTTACAGCAATGAGCAGTTCTTC. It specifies CASSYSNEQFF.

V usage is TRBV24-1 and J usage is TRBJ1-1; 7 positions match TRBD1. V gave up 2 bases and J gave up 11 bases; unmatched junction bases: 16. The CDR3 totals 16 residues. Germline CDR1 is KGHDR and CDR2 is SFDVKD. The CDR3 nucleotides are TGTGCCACCAGTGATTCAGGGTCGAGTGTCGGACAGGTGGCTTTCTTT. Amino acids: CATSDSGSSVGQVAFF.

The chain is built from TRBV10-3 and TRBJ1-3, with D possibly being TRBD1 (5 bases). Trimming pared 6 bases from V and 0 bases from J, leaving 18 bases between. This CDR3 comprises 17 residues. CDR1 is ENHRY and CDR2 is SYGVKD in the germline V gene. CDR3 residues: CAISPGTGLPSGNTIYF. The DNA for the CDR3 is TGTGCCATCAGCCCAGGGACGGGTCTCCCCTCTGGAAACACCATATATTTT.

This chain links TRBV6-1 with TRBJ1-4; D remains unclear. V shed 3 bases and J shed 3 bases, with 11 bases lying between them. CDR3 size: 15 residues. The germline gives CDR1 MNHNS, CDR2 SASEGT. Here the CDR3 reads CASSDVGVANEKLFF. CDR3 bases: TGTGCCAGCAGTGACGTCGGGGTGGCTAATGAAAAACTGTTTTTT.

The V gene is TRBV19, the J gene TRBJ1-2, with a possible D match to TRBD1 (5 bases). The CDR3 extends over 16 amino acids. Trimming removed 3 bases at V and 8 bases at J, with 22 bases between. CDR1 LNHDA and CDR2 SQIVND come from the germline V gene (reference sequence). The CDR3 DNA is TGTGCCAGTAGTATTGGACGTGGGCAGGGAGGAGTAGGCTACACCTTC. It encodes CASSIGRGQGGVGYTF.

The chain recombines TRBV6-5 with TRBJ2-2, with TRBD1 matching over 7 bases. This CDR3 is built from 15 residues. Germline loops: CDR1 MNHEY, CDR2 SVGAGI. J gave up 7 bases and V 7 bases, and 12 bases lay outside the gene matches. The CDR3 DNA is TGTGCCAGCACCCCGACAGGGTCAAGAGTCGGGGAGCTGTTTTTT. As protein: CASTPTGSRVGELFF.